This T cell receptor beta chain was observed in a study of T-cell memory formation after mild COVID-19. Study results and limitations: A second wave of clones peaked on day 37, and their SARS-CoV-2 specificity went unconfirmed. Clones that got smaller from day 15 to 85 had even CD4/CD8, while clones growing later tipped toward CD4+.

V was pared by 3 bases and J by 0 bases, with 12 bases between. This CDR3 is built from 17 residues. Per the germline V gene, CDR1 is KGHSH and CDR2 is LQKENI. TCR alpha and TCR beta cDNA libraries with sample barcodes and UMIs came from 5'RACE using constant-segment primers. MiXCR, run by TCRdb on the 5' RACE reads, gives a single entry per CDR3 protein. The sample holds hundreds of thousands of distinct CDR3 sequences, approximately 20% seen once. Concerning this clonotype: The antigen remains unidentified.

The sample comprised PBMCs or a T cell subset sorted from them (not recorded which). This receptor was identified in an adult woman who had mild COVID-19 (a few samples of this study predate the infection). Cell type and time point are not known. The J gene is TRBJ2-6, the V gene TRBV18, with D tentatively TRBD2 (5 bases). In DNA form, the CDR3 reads TGTGCCAGCTCACCGGCCGGGGTCGTCTCTGGGGCCAACGTCCTGACTTTC. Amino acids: CASSPAGVVSGANVLTF.